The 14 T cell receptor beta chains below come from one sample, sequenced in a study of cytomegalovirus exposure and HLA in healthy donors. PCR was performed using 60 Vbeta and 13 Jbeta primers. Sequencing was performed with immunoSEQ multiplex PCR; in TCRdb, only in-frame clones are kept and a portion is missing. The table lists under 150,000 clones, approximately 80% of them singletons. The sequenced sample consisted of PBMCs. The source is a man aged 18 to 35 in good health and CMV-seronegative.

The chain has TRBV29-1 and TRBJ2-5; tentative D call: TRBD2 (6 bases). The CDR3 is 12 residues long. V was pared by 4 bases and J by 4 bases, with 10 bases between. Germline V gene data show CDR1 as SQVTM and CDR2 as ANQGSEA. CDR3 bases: TGCAGCGTTGGCACTAGCAGAGAGACCCAGTACTTC. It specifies CSVGTSRETQYF.

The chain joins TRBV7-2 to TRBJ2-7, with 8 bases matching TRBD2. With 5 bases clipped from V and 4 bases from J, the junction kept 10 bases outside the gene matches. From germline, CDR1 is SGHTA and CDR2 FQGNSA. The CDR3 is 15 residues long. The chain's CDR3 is CASSTSPGGRYEQYF. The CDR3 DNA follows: TGTGCCAGCAGCACCTCCCCGGGGGGGCGTTACGAGCAGTACTTC.

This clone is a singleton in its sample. The CDR3 region has the DNA TGTGCCAGCACCCCGGGACAGCCTAACACTGAAGCTTTCTTT. Amino acid sequence: CASTPGQPNTEAFF. The chain is built from TRBV7-9 and TRBJ1-1, with 7 bases identical to TRBD1. V shed 7 bases, J shed 2 bases, and the junction held 7 bases outside the gene matches. The CDR3 loop spans 14 amino acids. Germline V gene lookup returns CDR1 SEHNR and CDR2 FQNEAQ (reference sequence).

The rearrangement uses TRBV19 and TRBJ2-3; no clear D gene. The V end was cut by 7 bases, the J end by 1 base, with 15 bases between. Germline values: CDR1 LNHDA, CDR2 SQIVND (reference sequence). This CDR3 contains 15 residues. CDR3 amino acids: CASTIASGGTDTQYF. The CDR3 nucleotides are TGTGCCAGTACAATTGCGTCGGGTGGCACAGATACGCAGTATTTT.

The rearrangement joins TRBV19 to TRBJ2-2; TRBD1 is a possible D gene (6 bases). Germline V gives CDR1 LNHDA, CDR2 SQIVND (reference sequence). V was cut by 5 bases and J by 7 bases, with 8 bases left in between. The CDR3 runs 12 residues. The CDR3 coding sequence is TGTGCCAGTAGTTTCAGGGGCGGGGAGCTGTTTTTT. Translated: CASSFRGGELFF.

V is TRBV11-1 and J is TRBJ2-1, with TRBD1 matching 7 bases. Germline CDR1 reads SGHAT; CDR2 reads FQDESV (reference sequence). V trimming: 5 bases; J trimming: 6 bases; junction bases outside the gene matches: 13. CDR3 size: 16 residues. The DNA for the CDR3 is TGTGCCAGCAGCGACACAGACAGGGAATTTTCCAATGAGCAGTTCTTC. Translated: CASSDTDREFSNEQFF.

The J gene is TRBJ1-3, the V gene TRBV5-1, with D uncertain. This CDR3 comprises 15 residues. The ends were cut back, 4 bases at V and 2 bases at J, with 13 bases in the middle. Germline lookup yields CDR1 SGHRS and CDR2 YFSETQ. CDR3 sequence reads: CASSPRLSTGNTIYF. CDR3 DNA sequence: TGCGCCAGCAGCCCCAGGCTGTCCACTGGAAACACCATATATTTT.

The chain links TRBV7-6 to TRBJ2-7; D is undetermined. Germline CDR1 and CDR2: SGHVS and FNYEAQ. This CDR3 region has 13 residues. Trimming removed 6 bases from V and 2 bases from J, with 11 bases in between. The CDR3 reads CASSLRFTYEQYF. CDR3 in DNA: TGTGCCAGCAGTCTTAGATTTACCTACGAGCAGTACTTC.

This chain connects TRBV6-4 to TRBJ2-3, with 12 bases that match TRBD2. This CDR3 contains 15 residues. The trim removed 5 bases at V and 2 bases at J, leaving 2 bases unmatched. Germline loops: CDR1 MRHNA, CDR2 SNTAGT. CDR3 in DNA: TGTGCCAGCAGTCGGACTAGCGGGGCCACAGATACGCAGTATTTT. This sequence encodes CASSRTSGATDTQYF.

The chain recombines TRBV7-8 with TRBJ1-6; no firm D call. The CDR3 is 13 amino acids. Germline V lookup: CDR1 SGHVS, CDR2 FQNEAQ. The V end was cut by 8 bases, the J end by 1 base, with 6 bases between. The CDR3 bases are TGTGCCAGCGTCGGGTCCTATAATTCACCCCTCCACTTT. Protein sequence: CASVGSYNSPLHF.

CDR3 nucleotide sequence: TGTGCCAGCAGCCCACCCCGGCGGGGGTCGGCAACTAATGAAAAACTGTTTTTT. Translated: CASSPPRRGSATNEKLFF. This chain joins TRBV14 and TRBJ1-4; a possible D gene is TRBD1 (5 bases). This CDR3 spans 18 amino acids. V was clipped by 4 bases and J by 0 bases, with 18 bases between them. Germline-derived CDR1 and CDR2 are SGHDN and FVKESK.

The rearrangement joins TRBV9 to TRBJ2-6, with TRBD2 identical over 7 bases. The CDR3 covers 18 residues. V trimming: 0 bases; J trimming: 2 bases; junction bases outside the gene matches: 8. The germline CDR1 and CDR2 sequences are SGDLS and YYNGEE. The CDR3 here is CASSVVIGGGPGANVLTF. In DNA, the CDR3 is TGTGCCAGCAGCGTAGTGATTGGGGGGGGACCTGGGGCCAACGTCCTGACTTTC.

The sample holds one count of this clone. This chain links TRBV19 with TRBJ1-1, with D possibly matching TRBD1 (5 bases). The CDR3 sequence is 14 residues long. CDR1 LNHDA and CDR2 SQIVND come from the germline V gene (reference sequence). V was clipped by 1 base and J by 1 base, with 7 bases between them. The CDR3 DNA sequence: TGTGCCAGTAGTATAGCCAGGGAGAACACTGAAGCTTTCTTT. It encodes CASSIARENTEAFF. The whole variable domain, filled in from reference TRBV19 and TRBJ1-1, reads DGGITQSPKYLFRKEGQNVTLSCEQNLNHDAMYWYRQDPGQGLRLIYYSQIVNDFQKGDIAEGYSVSREKKESFPLTVTSAQKNPTAFYLCASSIARENTEAFFGQGTRLTVV.

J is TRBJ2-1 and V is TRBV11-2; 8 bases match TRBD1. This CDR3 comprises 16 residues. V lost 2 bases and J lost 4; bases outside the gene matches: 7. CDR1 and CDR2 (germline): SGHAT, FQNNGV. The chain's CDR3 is CASSLRRTGLYNEQFF. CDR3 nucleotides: TGTGCCAGCAGCTTAAGGAGGACAGGGCTATACAATGAGCAGTTCTTC. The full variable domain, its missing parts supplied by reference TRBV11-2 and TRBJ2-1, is EAGVAQSPRYKIIEKRQSVAFWCNPISGHATLYWYQQILGQGPKLLIQFQNNGVVDDSQLPKDRFSAERLKGVDSTLKIQPAKLEDSAVYLCASSLRRTGLYNEQFFGPGTRLTVL.